This TCR beta chain originates from a study of PD-1 blockade in mismatch repair-deficient tumors. This clone was seen a single time. No antigen is known for it. Only in-frame clones appear in the TCRdb table, and some are missing; sequencing was by immunoSEQ multiplex PCR. The repertoire holds about 9,800 clones, 70% to 90% seen once, with 22% in the top ten. Time point noted: approximately 11-day in vitro stimulation with candidate neoantigen peptide 2. All patients were mismatch repair deficient, assessed by either PCR or immunohistochemistry. The TCR-sequenced patients were a few responders to pembrolizumab. Each of several ELISpot-reactive candidate peptides was used for 10-day stimulation. Baseline for clone expansion was a parallel culture with no peptide. This clonotype was sampled from an adult with mismatch repair-deficient cancer. This specimen was cells cultured in vitro, taken from a patient treated with pembrolizumab.

The CDR3 nucleotides are TGTGCCAGCAGTTCCGCCGGGACAGGGGAAGAGACCCAGTACTTC. Translating gives CASSSAGTGEETQYF. J is TRBJ2-5 and V is TRBV6-5; 10 bases are a match to TRBD1. CDR1 and CDR2 from the germline V gene are MNHEY and SVGAGI. The trim removed 4 bases at V and 3 bases at J, leaving 5 bases unmatched. This CDR3 has 15 residues.